This entry lists 6 T cell receptor beta chains sequenced from one sample in a study of T cell responses to AZD1222 COVID-19 vaccine. Clones were sequenced by immunoSEQ multiplex PCR, and TCRdb holds only the in-frame ones, with some missing. The sample holds 98,000 or so clones; approximately 84% are singletons and the top ten take 13% to 15%. The sequencing here drew on peripheral blood, taken 28 days after the second AZD1222 dose. These receptors all come from an adult who received the AZD1222 COVID-19 vaccine.

V is TRBV9 and J is TRBJ1-2; TRBD1 is a possible D gene (5 bases). V was clipped by 4 bases and J by 8 bases, with 30 bases between them. The length of the CDR3 is 18 residues. Germline CDR1 reads SGDLS; CDR2 reads YYNGEE. The CDR3 bases are TGTGCCAGCAGCCCACTCTTGCCGTTCGGGCCCCAGGGCAAAGGCTACACCTTC. Amino acid sequence: CASSPLLPFGPQGKGYTF.

The CDR3 spells CASSPRGEPKLFEQFF. Written as DNA, the CDR3 is TGTGCCAGCAGCCCGCGAGGGGAACCCAAACTTTTTGAGCAGTTCTTC. V gene TRBV3-1 (or the pseudogene TRBV3-2) combines with J gene TRBJ2-1, with D possibly being TRBD1 or TRBD2 (5 bases each). Between the trimmed V and J ends, which lost 4 bases and 9 bases, there was a span of 22 bases. In germline, CDR1 is LGHDT, CDR2 YNNKEL (reference sequence). The CDR3 totals 16 residues.

In DNA, the CDR3 is TGTGCCAGCAGCCCCCCAGCGGGGGGCTCCTACAATGAGCAGTTCTTC. It translates to CASSPPAGGSYNEQFF. V usage is TRBV9 and J usage is TRBJ2-1; 9 bases match TRBD2. The CDR3 has 16 residues. The germline V gene encodes CDR1 SGDLS and CDR2 YYNGEE. V shed 4 bases and J 0 bases; nucleotides not matched to a gene: 5.

This chain joins TRBV5-1 and TRBJ2-3, with D tentatively TRBD1 (5 bases). Trimming took off 2 bases at V and 2 bases at J, with 15 bases between the two ends. This CDR3 has 16 amino acids. CDR1 is SGHRS, CDR2 YFSETQ, per germline. CDR3 in DNA: TGCGCCAGCAGCTTACAAGGGGTGCCGACCACAGATACGCAGTATTTT. It codes for CASSLQGVPTTDTQYF.

The chain joins TRBV7-9 to TRBJ2-7; D is uncertain. V was cut by 3 bases and J by 5 bases, with 17 bases left in between. CDR1 is SEHNR, CDR2 FQNEAQ, per germline (reference sequence). This CDR3 has 15 amino acids. This CDR3 reads CASSLPGPRGDEQYF. The CDR3, as DNA: TGTGCCAGCAGCTTGCCCGGGCCCCGAGGCGACGAGCAGTACTTC.

The chain carries TRBV5-4 and TRBJ1-2; no definite D call. Germline values: CDR1 SGHNT, CDR2 YYREEE (reference sequence). Trimming pared 0 bases from V and 4 bases from J, leaving 4 bases between. CDR3 length equals 12 residues. The CDR3 nucleotides are TGTGCCAGCAGCTTGGAACCCTATGGCTACACCTTC. Encoded protein: CASSLEPYGYTF.